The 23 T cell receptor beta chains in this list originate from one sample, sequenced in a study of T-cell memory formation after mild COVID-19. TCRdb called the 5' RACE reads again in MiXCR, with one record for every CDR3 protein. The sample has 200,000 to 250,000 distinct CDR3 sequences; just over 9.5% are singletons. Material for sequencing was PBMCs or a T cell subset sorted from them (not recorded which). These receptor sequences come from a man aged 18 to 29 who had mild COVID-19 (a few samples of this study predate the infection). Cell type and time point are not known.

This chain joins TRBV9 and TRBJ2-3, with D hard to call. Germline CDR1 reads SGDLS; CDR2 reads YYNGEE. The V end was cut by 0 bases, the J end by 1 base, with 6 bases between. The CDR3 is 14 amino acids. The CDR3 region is CASSVVRGTDTQYF. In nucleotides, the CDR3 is TGTGCCAGCAGCGTAGTGAGAGGCACAGATACGCAGTATTTT. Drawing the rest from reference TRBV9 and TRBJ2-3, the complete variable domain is DSGVTQTPKHLITATGQRVTLRCSPRSGDLSVYWYQQSLDQGLQFLIQYYNGEERAKGNILERFSAQQFPDLHSELNLSSLELGDSALYFCASSVVRGTDTQYFGPGTRLTVL.

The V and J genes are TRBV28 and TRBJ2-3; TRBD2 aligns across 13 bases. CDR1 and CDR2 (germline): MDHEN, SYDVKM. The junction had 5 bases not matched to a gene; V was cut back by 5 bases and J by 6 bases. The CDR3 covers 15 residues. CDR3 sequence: CASSRTSGGSDTQYF. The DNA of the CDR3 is TGTGCCAGCAGTCGGACTAGCGGGGGTTCTGATACGCAGTATTTT.

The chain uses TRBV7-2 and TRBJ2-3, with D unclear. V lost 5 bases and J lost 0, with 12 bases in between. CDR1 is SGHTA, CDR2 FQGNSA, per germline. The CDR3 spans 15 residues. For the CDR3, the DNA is TGTGCCAGCAGCCCCGACCCGTATAGCACAGATACGCAGTATTTT. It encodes CASSPDPYSTDTQYF.

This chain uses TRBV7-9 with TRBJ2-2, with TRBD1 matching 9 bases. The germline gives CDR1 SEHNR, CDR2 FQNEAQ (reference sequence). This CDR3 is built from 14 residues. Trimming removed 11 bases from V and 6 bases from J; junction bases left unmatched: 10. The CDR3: CAGIRDRAAGELFF. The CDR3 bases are TGTGCCGGGATTCGGGACAGGGCCGCCGGGGAGCTGTTTTTT. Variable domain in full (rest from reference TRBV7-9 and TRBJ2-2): DTGVSQNPRHKITKRGQNVTFRCDPISEHNRLYWYRQTLGQGPEFLTYFQNEAQLEKSRLLSDRFSAERPKGSFSTLEIQRTEQGDSAMYLCAGIRDRAAGELFFGEGSRLTVL.

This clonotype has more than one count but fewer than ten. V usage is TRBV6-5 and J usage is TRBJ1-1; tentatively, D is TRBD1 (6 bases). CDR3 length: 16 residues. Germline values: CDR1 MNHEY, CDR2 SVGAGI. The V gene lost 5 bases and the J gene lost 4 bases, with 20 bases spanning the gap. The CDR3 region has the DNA TGTGCCAGCAGTACCCCCCTTCGGGGGGCAGGCACTGAAGCTTTCTTT. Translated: CASSTPLRGAGTEAFF.

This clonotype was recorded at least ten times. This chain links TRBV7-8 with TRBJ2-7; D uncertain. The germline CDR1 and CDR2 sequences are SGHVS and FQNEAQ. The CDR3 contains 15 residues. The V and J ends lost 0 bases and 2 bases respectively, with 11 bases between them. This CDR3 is CASSLALAGAYEQYF. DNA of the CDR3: TGTGCCAGCAGCTTAGCGCTGGCAGGCGCCTACGAGCAGTACTTC.

The CDR3 DNA reads as TGCGCCAGCAGCCACCCTGGGACAGGGCGCAATCAGCCCCAGCATTTT. Translated: CASSHPGTGRNQPQHF. This chain joins TRBV4-1 and TRBJ1-5; 9 nucleotides align to TRBD1. With V trimmed by 3 bases and J by 2 bases, 5 bases remained unmatched. There are 16 residues in the CDR3. Germline CDR1 reads MGHRA; CDR2 reads YSYEKL.

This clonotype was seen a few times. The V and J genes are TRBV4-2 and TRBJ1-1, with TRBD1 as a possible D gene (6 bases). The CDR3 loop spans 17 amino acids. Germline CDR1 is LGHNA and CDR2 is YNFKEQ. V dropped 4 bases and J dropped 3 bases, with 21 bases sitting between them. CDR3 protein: CASSRSGGGGRDTEAFF. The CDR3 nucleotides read TGTGCCAGCAGCCGATCTGGAGGCGGGGGCCGGGACACTGAAGCTTTCTTT.

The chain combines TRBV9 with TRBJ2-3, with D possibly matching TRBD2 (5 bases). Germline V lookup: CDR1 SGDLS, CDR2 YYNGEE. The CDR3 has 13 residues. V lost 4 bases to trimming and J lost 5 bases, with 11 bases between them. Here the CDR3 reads CASSRDGVDTQYF. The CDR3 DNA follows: TGTGCCAGCAGCCGGGATGGGGTAGATACGCAGTATTTT.

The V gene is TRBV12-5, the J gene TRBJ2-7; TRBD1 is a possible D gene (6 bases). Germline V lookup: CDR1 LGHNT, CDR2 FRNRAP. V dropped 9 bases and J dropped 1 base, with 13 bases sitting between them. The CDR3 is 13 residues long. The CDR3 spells CASLQGNSYEQYF. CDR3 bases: TGTGCTAGCCTTCAGGGGAATTCCTACGAGCAGTACTTC.

Here the CDR3 DNA reads TGTGCCAGCAGGTGGACAGGCCCCAATCAGCCCCAGCATTTT. This codes for CASRWTGPNQPQHF. This sequence joins TRBV6-5 and TRBJ1-5; 7 bases match TRBD1. The J segment lost 3 bases and the V segment lost 6 bases, leaving 5 bases of the junction unmatched. Germline CDR1 MNHEY, CDR2 SVGAGI. The CDR3 loop spans 14 amino acids.

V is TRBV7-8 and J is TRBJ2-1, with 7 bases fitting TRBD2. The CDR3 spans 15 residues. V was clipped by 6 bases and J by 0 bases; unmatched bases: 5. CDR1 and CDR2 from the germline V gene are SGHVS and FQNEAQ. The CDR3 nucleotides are TGTGCCAGCAGGGGAGGGGTTAACTCCTACAATGAGCAGTTCTTC. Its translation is CASRGGVNSYNEQFF.

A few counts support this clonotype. DNA for the CDR3: TGTGCCATCACCCTAGGGGAGAACACTGAAGCTTTCTTT. Translation: CAITLGENTEAFF. V is TRBV10-3 and J is TRBJ1-1; tentative D call: TRBD1 (5 bases). CDR3 size: 13 residues. V was pared by 7 bases and J by 1 base, with 10 bases between. The V gene's germline CDR1 is ENHRY and CDR2 SYGVKD.

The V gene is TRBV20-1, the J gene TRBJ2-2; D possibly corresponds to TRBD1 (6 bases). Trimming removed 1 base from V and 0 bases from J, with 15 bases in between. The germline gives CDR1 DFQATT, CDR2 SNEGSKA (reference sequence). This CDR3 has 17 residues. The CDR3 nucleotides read TGCAGTGCTAGAGGTCTAACTGGGGGCGCGAACACCGGGGAGCTGTTTTTT. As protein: CSARGLTGGANTGELFF.

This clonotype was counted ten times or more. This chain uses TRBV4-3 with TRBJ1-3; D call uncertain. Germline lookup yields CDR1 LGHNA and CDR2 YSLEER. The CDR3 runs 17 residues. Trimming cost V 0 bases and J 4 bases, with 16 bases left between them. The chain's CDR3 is CASSQDPPGPSGNTIYF. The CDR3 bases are TGCGCCAGCAGCCAAGATCCCCCCGGTCCCTCCGGAAACACCATATATTTT.

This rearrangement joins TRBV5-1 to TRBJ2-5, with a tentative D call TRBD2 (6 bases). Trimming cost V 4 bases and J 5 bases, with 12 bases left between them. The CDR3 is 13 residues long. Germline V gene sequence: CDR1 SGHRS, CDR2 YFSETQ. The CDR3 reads CASSVGEVETQYF. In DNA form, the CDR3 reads TGCGCCAGCAGCGTGGGGGAGGTGGAGACCCAGTACTTC. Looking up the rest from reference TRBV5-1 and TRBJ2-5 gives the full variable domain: KAGVTQTPRYLIKTRGQQVTLSCSPISGHRSVSWYQQTPGQGLQFLFEYFSETQRNKGNFPGRFSGRQFSNSRSEMNVSTLELGDSALYLCASSVGEVETQYFGPGTRLLVL.

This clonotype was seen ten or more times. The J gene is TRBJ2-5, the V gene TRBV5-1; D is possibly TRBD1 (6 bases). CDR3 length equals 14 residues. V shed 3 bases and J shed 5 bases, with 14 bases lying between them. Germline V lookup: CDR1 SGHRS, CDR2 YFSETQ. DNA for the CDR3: TGCGCCAGCAGCTCCGAGACAGGCGGGGAGACCCAGTACTTC. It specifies CASSSETGGETQYF.

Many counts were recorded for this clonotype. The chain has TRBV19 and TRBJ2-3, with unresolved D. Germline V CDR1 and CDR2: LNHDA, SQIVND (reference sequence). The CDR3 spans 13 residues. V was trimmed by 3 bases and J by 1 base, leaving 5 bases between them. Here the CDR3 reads CASSIARTDTQYF. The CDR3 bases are TGTGCCAGTAGTATCGCCCGCACAGATACGCAGTATTTT.

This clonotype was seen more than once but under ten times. In nucleotides, the CDR3 is TGTGCCAGCTCCGTAGCGGGGGTGAAATACGAGCAGTACTTC. Translated, it gives CASSVAGVKYEQYF. The genes are TRBV18 and TRBJ2-7, with 9 bases lining up with TRBD2. Germline-derived CDR1 and CDR2 are KGHSH and LQKENI. This CDR3 region has 14 residues. Germline trimming cut 6 bases from V and 4 bases from J; bases unmatched to any gene: 7.

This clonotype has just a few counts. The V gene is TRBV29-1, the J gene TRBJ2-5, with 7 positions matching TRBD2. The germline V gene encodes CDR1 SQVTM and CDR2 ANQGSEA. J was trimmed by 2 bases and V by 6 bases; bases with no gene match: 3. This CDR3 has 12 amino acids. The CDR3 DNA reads TGCAGCGTCTGGGGGGGGCAAGAGACCCAGTACTTC. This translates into CSVWGGQETQYF.

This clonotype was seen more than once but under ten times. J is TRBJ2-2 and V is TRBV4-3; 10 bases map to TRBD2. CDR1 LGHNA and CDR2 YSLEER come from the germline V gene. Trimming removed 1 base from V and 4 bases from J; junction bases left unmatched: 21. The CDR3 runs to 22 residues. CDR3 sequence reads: CASSQATLSLSGGALGTGELFF. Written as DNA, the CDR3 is TGCGCCAGCAGCCAAGCAACCCTCAGCCTAAGCGGGGGGGCGTTGGGCACCGGGGAGCTGTTTTTT.

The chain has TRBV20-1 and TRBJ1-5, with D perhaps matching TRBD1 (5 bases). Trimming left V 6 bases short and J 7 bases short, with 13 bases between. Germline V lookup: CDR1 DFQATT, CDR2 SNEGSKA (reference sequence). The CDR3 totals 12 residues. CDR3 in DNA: TGCAGTGCAGTTGGGGGATGGCAGCCCCAGCATTTT. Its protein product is CSAVGGWQPQHF.

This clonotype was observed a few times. The CDR3 sequence: CASSYSNQVNSPLHF. CDR3 DNA: TGTGCCAGCAGTTACTCGAACCAGGTTAATTCACCCCTCCACTTT. V is TRBV6-5 and J is TRBJ1-6; D is unclear. Germline V lookup: CDR1 MNHEY, CDR2 SVGAGI. The V gene lost 0 bases and the J gene lost 6 bases, with 9 bases spanning the gap. The CDR3 extends over 15 amino acids.